The rows below give T cell receptor beta chains drawn from one sample of a study of cytomegalovirus exposure and HLA in healthy donors. The method was immunoSEQ multiplex PCR; TCRdb's version includes in-frame clones alone and lacks a portion of them. Of about 160,000 clones listed, 82% were seen once; the top ten hold 0.96%. The sample consisted of PBMCs. The receptor source for this set is a girl aged 2-15 years in good health and CMV-seropositive. The CDR3 runs from the conserved cysteine through the conserved F or W. A D gene is named only where the DNA matches it firmly. Clone size is not always given. Where it is, it says once, few, many or a class for expanded clones.

j_call: TRBJ1-6
d_call: -
clone_size: -
v_call: TRBV5-1
cdr3_aa: CASKGIDNSPLHF
cdr3_nt: TGCGCCAGCAAGGGGATTGATAATTCACCCCTCCACTTT

j_call: TRBJ1-4
d_call: -
clone_size: few
v_call: TRBV30
cdr3_aa: CAWSYGGTNEKLFF
cdr3_nt: TGTGCCTGGAGTTATGGAGGAACTAATGAAAAACTGTTTTTT

j_call: TRBJ2-3
d_call: -
clone_size: -
v_call: TRBV6-1
cdr3_aa: CASSESKLASTDTQYF
cdr3_nt: TGTGCCAGCAGTGAATCCAAACTAGCCTCCACAGATACGCAGTATTTT

j_call: TRBJ1-2
d_call: TRBD1
clone_size: -
v_call: TRBV28
cdr3_aa: CASGYGTDYGYTF
cdr3_nt: TGTGCCAGCGGATATGGGACAGACTATGGCTACACCTTC

j_call: TRBJ1-2
d_call: TRBD1
clone_size: -
v_call: TRBV5-6
cdr3_aa: CASSLGTGFHGYTF
cdr3_nt: TGTGCCAGCAGCCTCGGGACAGGATTCCATGGCTACACCTTC

j_call: TRBJ2-5
d_call: -
clone_size: -
v_call: TRBV6-1
cdr3_aa: CASSERQETQYF
cdr3_nt: TGTGCCAGCAGTGAGAGGCAAGAGACCCAGTACTTC

j_call: TRBJ1-2
d_call: TRBD1
clone_size: -
v_call: TRBV30
cdr3_aa: CAWSGQGRGYTF
cdr3_nt: TGTGCCTGGAGCGGACAGGGACGTGGCTACACCTTC

j_call: TRBJ1-5
d_call: TRBD1
clone_size: -
v_call: TRBV27
cdr3_aa: CASSFTGVNQPQHF
cdr3_nt: TGTGCCAGCAGTTTCACAGGGGTAAATCAGCCCCAGCATTTT

j_call: TRBJ1-4
d_call: -
clone_size: -
v_call: TRBV9
cdr3_aa: CASSALGTSNEKLFF
cdr3_nt: TGTGCCAGCAGCGCCCTCGGGACAAGCAATGAAAAACTGTTTTTT

j_call: TRBJ1-4
d_call: -
clone_size: -
v_call: TRBV28
cdr3_aa: CASSSGTHREKLFF
cdr3_nt: TGTGCCAGCAGTTCCGGGACTCATAGGGAAAAACTGTTTTTT

j_call: TRBJ1-2
d_call: -
clone_size: once
v_call: TRBV6-1
cdr3_aa: CASTPPGLYGYTF
cdr3_nt: TGTGCCAGCACCCCCCCGGGTCTCTATGGCTACACCTTC

j_call: TRBJ1-4
d_call: -
clone_size: -
v_call: TRBV15
cdr3_aa: CATHTGPTNEKLFF
cdr3_nt: TGTGCCACCCATACAGGGCCAACTAATGAAAAACTGTTTTTT

j_call: TRBJ1-3
d_call: TRBD1
clone_size: -
v_call: TRBV4-1
cdr3_aa: CASSQDPGGGSGNTIYF
cdr3_nt: TGCGCCAGCAGCCAAGACCCAGGGGGTGGCTCTGGAAACACCATATATTTT

j_call: TRBJ1-3
d_call: -
clone_size: -
v_call: TRBV4-2
cdr3_aa: CASSQDLADGNTIYF
cdr3_nt: TGTGCCAGCAGCCAAGATTTGGCTGATGGAAACACCATATATTTT

j_call: TRBJ1-1
d_call: -
clone_size: -
v_call: TRBV4-1
cdr3_aa: CASSRDRDNFSPPEAFF
cdr3_nt: TGCGCCAGCAGCCGAGATCGGGACAATTTTTCCCCACCTGAAGCTTTCTTT

j_call: TRBJ1-4
d_call: -
clone_size: -
v_call: TRBV30
cdr3_aa: CAWSAREGVRIF
cdr3_nt: TGTGCCTGGAGTGCCAGGGAGGGTGTTAGGATTTTT

j_call: TRBJ1-5
d_call: -
clone_size: -
v_call: TRBV28
cdr3_aa: CASSGEDYSNQPQHF
cdr3_nt: TGTGCCAGCAGCGGGGAGGACTATAGCAATCAGCCCCAGCATTTT

j_call: TRBJ1-4
d_call: -
clone_size: -
v_call: TRBV10-1
cdr3_aa: CARHSGNEKLFF
cdr3_nt: TGCGCCAGACACAGTGGTAATGAAAAACTGTTTTTT

j_call: TRBJ2-1
d_call: -
clone_size: -
v_call: TRBV30
cdr3_aa: CAWSEAAYNEQFF
cdr3_nt: TGTGCCTGGAGTGAAGCCGCCTACAATGAGCAGTTCTTC

j_call: TRBJ2-1
d_call: -
clone_size: -
v_call: TRBV30
cdr3_aa: CAWRGAAAYNEQFF
cdr3_nt: TGTGCCTGGCGAGGTGCAGCGGCCTACAATGAGCAGTTCTTC